The clone carrying this T cell receptor beta chain appeared once. Its specificity is unknown. Using immunoSEQ multiplex PCR, the repertoire was profiled, and TCRdb retains in-frame clones only, with some absent. The data show tens of thousands of clones, with about three quarters seen just once and 15% to 20% held by the top ten. This entry is derived from a study of vaccination effects on CD4 cells after COVID-19. Study-wide context: Everyone in the study got two shots of either the BNT162b2 or mRNA-1273 vaccine.

Study-wide results and limits: Cross-reactivity toward common cold coronaviruses was confined to only 1 of 255 vaccine-induced clones in healthy vaccinees. Vaccine- and infection-induced clones showed marked clonal contraction late following vaccination.

The germline CDR1 and CDR2 sequences are LGHNA and YSLEER. Trimming left V 0 bases short and J 5 bases short, with 16 bases between. The CDR3 is 16 residues long. ViraFEST expansion of antigen-specific CD4+ T cells with viral peptide pools preceded sequencing. On roughly day 10 of culture, CD4+ T cells were separated out. None of these healthy vaccinees had been infected with SARS-CoV-2 before vaccination. IL-2 medium took the place of half the medium on both days 3 and 7. Specimen: CD4+ T cells from PBMCs cultured with HCoV-NL63 spike peptides, collected before COVID-19 vaccination. The sequence was collected from a human donor who received a COVID-19 vaccine. The rearrangement uses TRBV4-3 and TRBJ2-5, with TRBD1 as a possible D gene (5 bases). Here the CDR3 DNA reads TGCGCCAGCAGCCAAGATAGGGGAAACTGGGGTGAGACCCAGTACTTC. It encodes CASSQDRGNWGETQYF.